A selection of T cell receptor beta chains follows, all from one sample in a study of blood T cell repertoires in COVID-19. Using immunoSEQ multiplex PCR, the repertoire was profiled, and TCRdb retains in-frame clones only, with some absent. Among almost 400,000 clones listed, 88% were seen once. The sample comprised PBMCs or T cells enriched from blood (not recorded which). The source of these receptors is a woman aged 25-40 years with acute COVID-19. Each CDR3 is given with its conserved first and last residue. D genes are given only for firm matches. The listing skips clone size in some rows; elsewhere it reads once, few, many or a size class.

abundance: .
v_gene: TRBV5-6
d_gene: .
j_gene: TRBJ1-5
CDR3aa: CASSMRQTRKEQPQHF
CDR3nt: TGTGCCAGCAGCATGCGACAGACCCGAAAAGAGCAGCCCCAGCATTTT

abundance: once
v_gene: TRBV29-1
d_gene: TRBD2
j_gene: TRBJ2-5
CDR3aa: CSVAGGRPPETQYF
CDR3nt: TGCAGCGTTGCCGGCGGGAGGCCCCCAGAGACCCAGTACTTC

abundance: .
v_gene: TRBV30
d_gene: .
j_gene: TRBJ1-2
CDR3aa: CAAQDYGYTF
CDR3nt: TGTGCCGCCCAGGATTATGGCTACACCTTC

abundance: .
v_gene: TRBV19
d_gene: .
j_gene: TRBJ1-5
CDR3aa: CASSIASISNQPQHF
CDR3nt: TGTGCCAGTAGTATAGCCAGTATTAGCAATCAGCCCCAGCATTTT

abundance: .
v_gene: TRBV30
d_gene: TRBD1
j_gene: TRBJ1-5
CDR3aa: CASEGQGNQPQHF
CDR3nt: TGTGCCTCAGAGGGACAGGGCAATCAGCCCCAGCATTTT

abundance: .
v_gene: TRBV27
d_gene: .
j_gene: TRBJ1-1
CDR3aa: CASSSISARNTEAFF
CDR3nt: TGTGCCAGCAGTTCCATTAGCGCCAGGAACACTGAAGCTTTCTTT

abundance: .
v_gene: TRBV6-5
d_gene: .
j_gene: TRBJ1-3
CDR3aa: CASSPKGNTIYF
CDR3nt: TGTGCCAGCAGTCCCAAAGGAAACACCATATATTTT

abundance: .
v_gene: TRBV19
d_gene: .
j_gene: TRBJ1-5
CDR3aa: CASSSHRDSNQPQHF
CDR3nt: TGTGCCAGTAGTTCACACAGGGATAGCAATCAGCCCCAGCATTTT

abundance: .
v_gene: TRBV7-2
d_gene: TRBD1
j_gene: TRBJ1-3
CDR3aa: CASSMTGVSGNTIYF
CDR3nt: TGTGCCAGCAGCATGACAGGGGTTAGTGGAAACACCATATATTTT

abundance: few
v_gene: TRBV4-1
d_gene: .
j_gene: TRBJ1-1
CDR3aa: CASSHPLLGGNTEAFF
CDR3nt: TGCGCCAGCAGCCACCCTCTTCTGGGGGGGAACACTGAAGCTTTCTTT

abundance: .
v_gene: TRBV7-9
d_gene: .
j_gene: TRBJ1-4
CDR3aa: CASSLPGHREKLFF
CDR3nt: TGTGCCAGCAGCTTACCAGGGCACCGGGAAAAACTGTTTTTT

abundance: .
v_gene: TRBV5-4
d_gene: TRBD2
j_gene: TRBJ2-1
CDR3aa: CASSLETSGGDTLHYNEQFF
CDR3nt: TGTGCCAGCAGCTTGGAAACTAGCGGGGGGGACACGCTACATTACAATGAGCAGTTCTTC

abundance: .
v_gene: TRBV9
d_gene: TRBD1
j_gene: TRBJ2-1
CDR3aa: CASSVEGTGYEQFF
CDR3nt: TGTGCCAGCAGCGTAGAGGGGACAGGGTATGAGCAGTTCTTC

abundance: .
v_gene: TRBV5-4
d_gene: .
j_gene: TRBJ1-1
CDR3aa: CASSTQLMNTEAFF
CDR3nt: TGTGCCAGCAGCACACAGCTCATGAACACTGAAGCTTTCTTT

abundance: .
v_gene: TRBV18
d_gene: TRBD2
j_gene: TRBJ2-2
CDR3aa: CASSRTSGTNTGELFF
CDR3nt: TGTGCCAGCTCACGAACTAGCGGGACGAACACCGGGGAGCTGTTTTTT

abundance: .
v_gene: TRBV6-5
d_gene: .
j_gene: TRBJ1-5
CDR3aa: CASSYSWASNQPQHF
CDR3nt: TGTGCCAGCAGTTACTCCTGGGCTAGCAATCAGCCCCAGCATTTT

abundance: .
v_gene: TRBV7-3
d_gene: .
j_gene: TRBJ1-6
CDR3aa: CASSLTPQSPLHF
CDR3nt: TGTGCCAGCAGCTTAACCCCCCAGTCACCCCTCCACTTT

abundance: few
v_gene: TRBV29-1
d_gene: TRBD1
j_gene: TRBJ1-3
CDR3aa: CSVERGLSGNTIYF
CDR3nt: TGCAGCGTTGAAAGGGGGCTTTCTGGAAACACCATATATTTT

abundance: .
v_gene: TRBV5-5
d_gene: TRBD1
j_gene: TRBJ1-2
CDR3aa: CASSFETGFPLGLGNYGYTF
CDR3nt: TGTGCCAGCAGCTTCGAGACAGGGTTCCCCCTCGGTTTAGGTAACTATGGCTACACCTTC

abundance: .
v_gene: TRBV10-1
d_gene: .
j_gene: TRBJ1-1
CDR3aa: CASIKEGQRGTEAFF
CDR3nt: TGCGCCAGCATAAAGGAAGGACAGAGAGGCACTGAAGCTTTCTTT

abundance: few
v_gene: TRBV9
d_gene: .
j_gene: TRBJ2-2
CDR3aa: CASRAAENGPTGELFF
CDR3nt: TGTGCCAGCAGGGCGGCGGAAAATGGCCCGACCGGGGAGCTGTTTTTT

abundance: .
v_gene: TRBV7-3
d_gene: TRBD2
j_gene: TRBJ2-1
CDR3aa: CASSLISFGTSGHNNEQFF
CDR3nt: TGTGCCAGCAGCTTAATTTCATTCGGTACTAGCGGGCATAACAATGAGCAGTTCTTC

abundance: .
v_gene: TRBV9
d_gene: TRBD1
j_gene: TRBJ1-2
CDR3aa: CASSGKDRGYGYTF
CDR3nt: TGTGCCAGCAGCGGAAAAGACAGGGGCTATGGCTACACCTTC

abundance: .
v_gene: TRBV19
d_gene: .
j_gene: TRBJ1-1
CDR3aa: CASKWGEDTEAFF
CDR3nt: TGTGCCAGTAAGTGGGGGGAGGACACTGAAGCTTTCTTT

abundance: .
v_gene: TRBV24-1
d_gene: .
j_gene: TRBJ2-1
CDR3aa: CATSPDRSSYNEQFF
CDR3nt: TGTGCCACCAGTCCCGACAGGAGCTCCTACAATGAGCAGTTCTTC

abundance: .
v_gene: TRBV7-9
d_gene: TRBD2
j_gene: TRBJ2-1
CDR3aa: CASSGAGTTYNEQFF
CDR3nt: TGTGCCAGCAGCGGGGCAGGGACTACCTACAATGAGCAGTTCTTC

abundance: .
v_gene: TRBV5-4
d_gene: .
j_gene: TRBJ2-1
CDR3aa: CASSDEGGRNNEQFF
CDR3nt: TGTGCCAGCAGCGACGAGGGGGGGCGGAACAATGAGCAGTTCTTC

abundance: .
v_gene: TRBV2
d_gene: .
j_gene: TRBJ1-6
CDR3aa: CASSAATAFLSPLHF
CDR3nt: TGTGCCAGCAGTGCGGCGACAGCCTTTCTTTCACCCCTCCACTTT

abundance: .
v_gene: TRBV6-2/TRBV6-3
d_gene: TRBD1
j_gene: TRBJ1-6
CDR3aa: CASSYSSGQEPYNSPLHF
CDR3nt: TGTGCCAGCAGTTACTCATCGGGACAGGAGCCCTATAATTCACCCCTCCACTTT

abundance: .
v_gene: TRBV2
d_gene: TRBD1
j_gene: TRBJ1-1
CDR3aa: CASSLDRGSTEAFF
CDR3nt: TGTGCCAGCAGTTTGGACAGGGGTTCCACTGAAGCTTTCTTT

abundance: .
v_gene: TRBV5-1
d_gene: .
j_gene: TRBJ1-2
CDR3aa: CASSLAADYGYTF
CDR3nt: TGCGCCAGCAGCTTGGCCGCAGACTATGGCTACACCTTC